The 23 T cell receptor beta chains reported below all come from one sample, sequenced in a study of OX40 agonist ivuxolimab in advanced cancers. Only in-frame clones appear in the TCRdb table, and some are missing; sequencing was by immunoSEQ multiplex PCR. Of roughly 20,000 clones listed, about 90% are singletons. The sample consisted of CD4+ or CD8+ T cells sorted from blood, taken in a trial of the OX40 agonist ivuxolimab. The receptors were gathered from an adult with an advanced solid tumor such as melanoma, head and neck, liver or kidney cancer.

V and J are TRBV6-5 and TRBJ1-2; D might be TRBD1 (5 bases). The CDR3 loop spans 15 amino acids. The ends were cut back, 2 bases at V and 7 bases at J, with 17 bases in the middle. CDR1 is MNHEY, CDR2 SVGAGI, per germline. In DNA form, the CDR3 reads TGTGCCAGCAGTTACACTATCGGGGGTGTACGTGGCTACACCTTC. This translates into CASSYTIGGVRGYTF.

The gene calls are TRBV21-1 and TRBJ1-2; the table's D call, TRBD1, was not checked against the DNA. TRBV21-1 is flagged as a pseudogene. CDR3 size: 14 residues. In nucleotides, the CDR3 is TGTGCCACCCCATTACAGGGGGGGTTCTATGGCTACACCTTC. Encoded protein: CATPLQGGFYGYTF.

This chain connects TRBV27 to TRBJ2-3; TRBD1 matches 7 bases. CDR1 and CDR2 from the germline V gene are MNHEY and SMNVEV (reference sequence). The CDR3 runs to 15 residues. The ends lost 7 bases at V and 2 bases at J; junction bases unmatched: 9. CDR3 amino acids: CASTGAGGHTDTQYF. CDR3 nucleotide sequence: TGTGCCAGCACCGGAGCAGGGGGACACACAGATACGCAGTATTTT.

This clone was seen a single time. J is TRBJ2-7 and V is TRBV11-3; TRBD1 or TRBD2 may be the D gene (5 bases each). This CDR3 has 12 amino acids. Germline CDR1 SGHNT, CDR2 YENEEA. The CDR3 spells CPRGRGPHEQYF. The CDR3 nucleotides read TGTCCACGGGGACGGGGCCCTCACGAGCAGTACTTC.

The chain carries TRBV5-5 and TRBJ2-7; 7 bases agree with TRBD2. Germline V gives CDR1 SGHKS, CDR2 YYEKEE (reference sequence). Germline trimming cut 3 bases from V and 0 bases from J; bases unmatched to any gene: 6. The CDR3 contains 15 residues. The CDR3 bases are TGTGCCAGCAGCTCTTTGGGGGGGAGCTCCTACGAGCAGTACTTC. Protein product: CASSSLGGSSYEQYF.

CDR3: CASSDGQSGLGQPQHF. In DNA, the CDR3 is TGTGCCAGCAGCGACGGACAGTCCGGGTTGGGTCAGCCCCAGCATTTT. The chain uses TRBV7-9 and TRBJ1-5, with D maybe TRBD1 (6 bases). Germline loops: CDR1 SEHNR, CDR2 FQNEAQ (reference sequence). The CDR3 has 16 residues. The V end lost 5 bases, the J end lost 6 bases, and 20 bases lay between the germline ends.

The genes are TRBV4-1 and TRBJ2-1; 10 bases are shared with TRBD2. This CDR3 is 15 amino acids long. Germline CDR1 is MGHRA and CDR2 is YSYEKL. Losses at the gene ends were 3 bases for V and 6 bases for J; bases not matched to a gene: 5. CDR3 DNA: TGCGCCAGCAGCCAGCTAGCGGGGGATTCCAATGAGCAGTTCTTC. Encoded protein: CASSQLAGDSNEQFF.

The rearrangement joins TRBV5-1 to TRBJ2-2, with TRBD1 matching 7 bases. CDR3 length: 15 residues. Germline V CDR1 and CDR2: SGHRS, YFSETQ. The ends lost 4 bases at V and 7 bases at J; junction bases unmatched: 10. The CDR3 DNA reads TGCGCCAGCAGCCCGATCGACAGGGATTACGGGGAGCTGTTTTTT. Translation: CASSPIDRDYGELFF.

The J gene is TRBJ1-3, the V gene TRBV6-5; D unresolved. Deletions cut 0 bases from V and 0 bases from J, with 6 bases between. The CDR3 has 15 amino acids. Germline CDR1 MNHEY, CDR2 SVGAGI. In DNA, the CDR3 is TGTGCCAGCAGTTACTCGGGGTTCTCTGGAAACACCATATATTTT. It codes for CASSYSGFSGNTIYF.

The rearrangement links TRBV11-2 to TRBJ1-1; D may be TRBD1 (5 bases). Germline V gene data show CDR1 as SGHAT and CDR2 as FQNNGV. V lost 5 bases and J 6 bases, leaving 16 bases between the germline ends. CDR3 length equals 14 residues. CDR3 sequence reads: CASSLTDQGAEAFF. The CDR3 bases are TGTGCCAGCAGCCTAACGGACCAAGGGGCTGAAGCTTTCTTT.

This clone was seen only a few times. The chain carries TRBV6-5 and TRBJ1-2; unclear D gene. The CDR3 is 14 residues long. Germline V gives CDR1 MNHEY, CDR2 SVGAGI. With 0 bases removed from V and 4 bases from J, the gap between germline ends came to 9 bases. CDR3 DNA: TGTGCCAGCAGTTACTCTCCGGAGGGCTATGGCTACACCTTC. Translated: CASSYSPEGYGYTF.

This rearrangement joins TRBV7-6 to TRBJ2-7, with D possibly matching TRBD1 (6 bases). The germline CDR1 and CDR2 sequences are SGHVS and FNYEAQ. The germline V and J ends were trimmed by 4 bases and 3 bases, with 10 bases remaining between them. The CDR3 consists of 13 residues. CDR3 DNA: TGTGCCAGCAGCTCTGGGGGCTACTACGAGCAGTACTTC. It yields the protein CASSSGGYYEQYF.

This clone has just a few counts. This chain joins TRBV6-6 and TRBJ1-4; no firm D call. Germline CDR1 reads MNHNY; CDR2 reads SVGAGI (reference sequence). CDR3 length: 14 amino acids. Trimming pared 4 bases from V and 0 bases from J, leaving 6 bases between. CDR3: CASSSHTTNEKLFF. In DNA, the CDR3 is TGTGCCAGCAGTTCACACACAACTAATGAAAAACTGTTTTTT.

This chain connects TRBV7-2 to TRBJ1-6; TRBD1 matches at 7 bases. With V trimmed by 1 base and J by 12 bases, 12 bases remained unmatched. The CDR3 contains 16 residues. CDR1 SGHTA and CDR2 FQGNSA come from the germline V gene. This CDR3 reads CASSLGLRQSGGPLHF. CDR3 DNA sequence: TGTGCCAGCAGCTTAGGTCTGAGGCAGTCAGGGGGACCCCTCCACTTT.

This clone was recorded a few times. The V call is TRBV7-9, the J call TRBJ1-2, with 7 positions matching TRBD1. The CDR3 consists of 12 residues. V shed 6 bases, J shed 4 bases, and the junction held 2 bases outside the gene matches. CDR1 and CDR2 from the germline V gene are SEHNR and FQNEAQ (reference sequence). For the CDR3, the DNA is TGTGCCAGCAGGAGGGGGCCCTATGGCTACACCTTC. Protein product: CASRRGPYGYTF.

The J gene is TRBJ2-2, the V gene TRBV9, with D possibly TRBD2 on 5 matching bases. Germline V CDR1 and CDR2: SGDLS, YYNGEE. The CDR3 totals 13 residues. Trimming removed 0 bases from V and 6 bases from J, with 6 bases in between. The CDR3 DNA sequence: TGTGCCAGCAGCGTAGCGGGATCCGGGGAGCTGTTTTTT. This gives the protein CASSVAGSGELFF. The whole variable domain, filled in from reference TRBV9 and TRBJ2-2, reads DSGVTQTPKHLITATGQRVTLRCSPRSGDLSVYWYQQSLDQGLQFLIQYYNGEERAKGNILERFSAQQFPDLHSELNLSSLELGDSALYFCASSVAGSGELFFGEGSRLTVL.

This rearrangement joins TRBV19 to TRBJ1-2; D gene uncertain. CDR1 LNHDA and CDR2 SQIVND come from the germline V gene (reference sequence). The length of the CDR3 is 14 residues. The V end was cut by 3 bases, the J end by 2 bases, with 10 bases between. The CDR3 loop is CASSIDRVNYGYTF. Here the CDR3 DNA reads TGTGCCAGTAGTATTGACCGGGTGAACTATGGCTACACCTTC.

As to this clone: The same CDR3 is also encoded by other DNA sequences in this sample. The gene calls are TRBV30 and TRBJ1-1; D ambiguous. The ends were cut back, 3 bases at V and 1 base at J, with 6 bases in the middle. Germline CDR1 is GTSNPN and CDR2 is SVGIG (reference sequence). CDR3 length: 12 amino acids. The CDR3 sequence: CAWSPWNTEAFF. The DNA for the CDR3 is TGTGCCTGGAGCCCATGGAACACTGAAGCTTTCTTT.

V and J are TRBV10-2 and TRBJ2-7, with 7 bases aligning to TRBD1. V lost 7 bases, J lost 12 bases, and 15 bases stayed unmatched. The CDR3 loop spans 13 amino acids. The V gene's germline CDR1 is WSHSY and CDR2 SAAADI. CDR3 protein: CASTPYGQDQLYF. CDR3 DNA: TGCGCCAGCACACCCTACGGACAGGACCAACTGTACTTC.

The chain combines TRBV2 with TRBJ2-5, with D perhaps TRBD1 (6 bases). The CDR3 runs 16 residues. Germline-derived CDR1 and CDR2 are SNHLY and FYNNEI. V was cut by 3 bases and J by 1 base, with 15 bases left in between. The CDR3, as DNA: TGTGCCAGCAGTGAGACAGCGGACAGCCTCCAAGAGACCCAGTACTTC. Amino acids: CASSETADSLQETQYF.

CDR3 sequence: CASSLASPAAEAFF. CDR3 nucleotides: TGTGCCAGCAGCTTAGCATCGCCAGCCGCTGAAGCTTTCTTT. The rearrangement uses TRBV7-9 and TRBJ1-1; D gene uncertain. The CDR3 length is 14 residues. Trimming pared 0 bases from V and 6 bases from J, leaving 11 bases between. The V gene's germline CDR1 is SEHNR and CDR2 FQNEAQ (reference sequence). Using reference TRBV7-9 and TRBJ1-1 for the parts outside the CDR3, the full variable domain is DTGVSQNPRHKITKRGQNVTFRCDPISEHNRLYWYRQTLGQGPEFLTYFQNEAQLEKSRLLSDRFSAERPKGSFSTLEIQRTEQGDSAMYLCASSLASPAAEAFFGQGTRLTVV.

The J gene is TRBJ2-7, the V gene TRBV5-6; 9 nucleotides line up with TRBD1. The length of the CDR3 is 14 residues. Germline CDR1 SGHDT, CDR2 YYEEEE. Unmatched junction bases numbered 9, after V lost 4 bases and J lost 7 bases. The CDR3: CASSGGQGLREQYF. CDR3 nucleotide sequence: TGTGCCAGCAGCGGGGGACAGGGCCTGAGGGAGCAGTACTTC.

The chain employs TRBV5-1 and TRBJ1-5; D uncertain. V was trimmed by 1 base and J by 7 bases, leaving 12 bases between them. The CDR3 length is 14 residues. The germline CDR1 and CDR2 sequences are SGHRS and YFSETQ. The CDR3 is CASSLSPGKQPQHF. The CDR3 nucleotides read TGCGCCAGCAGCTTGAGTCCGGGGAAACAGCCCCAGCATTTT.